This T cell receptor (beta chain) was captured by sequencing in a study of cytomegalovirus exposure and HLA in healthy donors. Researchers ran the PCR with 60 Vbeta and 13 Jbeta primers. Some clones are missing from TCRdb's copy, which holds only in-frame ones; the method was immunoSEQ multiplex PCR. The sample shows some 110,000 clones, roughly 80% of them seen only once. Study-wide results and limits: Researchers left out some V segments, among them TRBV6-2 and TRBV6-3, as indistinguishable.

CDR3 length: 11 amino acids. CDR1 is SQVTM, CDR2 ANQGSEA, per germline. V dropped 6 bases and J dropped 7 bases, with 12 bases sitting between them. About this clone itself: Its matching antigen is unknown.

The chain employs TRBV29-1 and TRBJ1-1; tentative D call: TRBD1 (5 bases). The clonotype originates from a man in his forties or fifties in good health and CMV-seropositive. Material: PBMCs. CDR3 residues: CSVARGHEAFF. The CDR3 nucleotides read TGCAGCGTCGCTAGGGGCCATGAAGCTTTCTTT.